This entry lists 27 T cell receptor beta chains sequenced from one sample in a study of blood T cell repertoires in COVID-19 (dated by TCRdb to 2018 to 2020). The protocol used for the library was the immunoSEQ multiplex PCR assay. As stored in TCRdb, this immuneACCESS dataset retains in-frame rearrangements with V and J assigned. A fraction of the clones does not appear; measured against another copy, unresolved V genes explain less than half of the discrepancy, and the remainder lacks a known reason. For this sample there are around 300,000 clones; roughly 90% appear just once. 1.5% to 2% of the sample is in the top ten clones. The sample comprised PBMCs or T cells enriched from blood (not recorded which). These receptors all come from a woman between 35 and 50 years old who had recovered from COVID-19.

The rearrangement uses TRBV11-1 and TRBJ1-6; TRBD1 is a possible D gene (6 bases). The CDR3 length is 15 residues. Germline lookup yields CDR1 SGHAT and CDR2 FQDESV (reference sequence). V was pared by 2 bases and J by 10 bases, with 15 bases between. This chain's CDR3 is CASSLRHLRGSPLHF. CDR3 coding DNA: TGTGCCAGCAGCTTACGACACCTTAGGGGGTCACCCCTCCACTTT.

The chain recombines TRBV7-9 with TRBJ1-2, with D possibly being TRBD1 (5 bases). The V gene lost 0 bases and the J gene lost 8 bases, with 7 bases spanning the gap. There are 12 residues in the CDR3. CDR1 and CDR2 (germline): SEHNR, FQNEAQ (reference sequence). CDR3: CASSLAGVGYTF. CDR3 DNA: TGTGCCAGCAGCTTAGCAGGGGTAGGCTACACCTTC. Supplemented by reference TRBV7-9 and TRBJ1-2, the full variable domain reads DTGVSQNPRHKITKRGQNVTFRCDPISEHNRLYWYRQTLGQGPEFLTYFQNEAQLEKSRLLSDRFSAERPKGSFSTLEIQRTEQGDSAMYLCASSLAGVGYTFGSGTRLTVV.

The chain recombines TRBV11-2 with TRBJ2-1; D is perhaps TRBD1 (5 bases). Germline CDR1 SGHAT, CDR2 FQNNGV. This CDR3 is 14 amino acids long. The V and J ends lost 7 bases and 8 bases respectively, with 18 bases between them. The CDR3 bases are TGTGCCAGCAACCCCGGTCCTAGGGGCGATGAGCAGTTCTTC. It specifies CASNPGPRGDEQFF.

The chain recombines TRBV13 with TRBJ2-1; 7 bases agree with TRBD1. CDR1 is PRHDT and CDR2 is FYEKMQ in the germline V gene (reference sequence). V shed 5 bases and J 3 bases; nucleotides not matched to a gene: 7. The CDR3 sequence is 15 residues long. CDR3 bases: TGTGCCAGCAGCGAGACAGGGAAATTCTACAATGAGCAGTTCTTC. Translation gives CASSETGKFYNEQFF.

The chain uses TRBV9 and TRBJ1-5, with D hard to call. Per germline, CDR1 SGDLS and CDR2 YYNGEE. This CDR3 region has 15 residues. V lost 0 bases to trimming and J lost 0 bases, with 7 bases between them. The CDR3 here is CASSVDGYSNQPQHF. The CDR3 region has the DNA TGTGCCAGCAGCGTAGACGGGTATAGCAATCAGCCCCAGCATTTT. The whole variable domain, remainder taken from reference TRBV9 and TRBJ1-5, is DSGVTQTPKHLITATGQRVTLRCSPRSGDLSVYWYQQSLDQGLQFLIQYYNGEERAKGNILERFSAQQFPDLHSELNLSSLELGDSALYFCASSVDGYSNQPQHFGDGTRLSIL.

J is TRBJ2-1 and V is TRBV4-2; tentatively, D is TRBD1 (6 bases). Germline V lookup: CDR1 LGHNA, CDR2 YNFKEQ. Trimming removed 0 bases at V and 1 base at J, with 10 bases between. This CDR3 region has 16 residues. The CDR3 nucleotides read TGTGCCAGCAGCCAAGATGGGGGCAGGTCCTACAATGAGCAGTTCTTC. Residues: CASSQDGGRSYNEQFF.

This chain uses TRBV6-5 with TRBJ2-7; 9 bases match TRBD1. V lost 6 bases, J lost 7 bases, and 10 bases stayed unmatched. CDR1 and CDR2 (germline): MNHEY, SVGAGI. The CDR3 covers 14 residues. The CDR3 DNA reads TGTGCCAGCAGCGGGACAGGGAAACTTCGAGAGCAGTACTTC. Encoded protein: CASSGTGKLREQYF.

The CDR3 DNA reads TGTGCCAGCAGCTTGACCGGGACATGGGGCAATCAGCCCCAGCATTTT. It yields the protein CASSLTGTWGNQPQHF. This chain uses TRBV5-6 with TRBJ1-5; D might be TRBD1 (6 bases). Germline-derived CDR1 and CDR2 are SGHDT and YYEEEE. The V gene lost 1 base and the J gene lost 2 bases, with 13 bases spanning the gap. The CDR3 has 16 residues.

The rearrangement uses TRBV7-2 and TRBJ2-1; maybe TRBD2 (5 bases). The CDR3 has 15 amino acids. CDR1 is SGHTA, CDR2 FQGNSA, per germline. Trimming pared 4 bases from V and 0 bases from J, leaving 10 bases between. Written as DNA, the CDR3 is TGTGCCAGCAGCTCTAGCCGCGTCTCCTACAATGAGCAGTTCTTC. Protein sequence: CASSSSRVSYNEQFF.

The chain carries TRBV5-1 and TRBJ2-7; maybe TRBD2 (5 bases). V lost 2 bases and J lost 2, with 11 bases in between. This CDR3 is built from 14 residues. Germline V gene lookup returns CDR1 SGHRS and CDR2 YFSETQ. The CDR3 DNA follows: TGCGCCAGCAGCTTAGGACTCCAGGCCTACGAGCAGTACTTC. Its translation: CASSLGLQAYEQYF. The full variable domain, rest sourced from reference TRBV5-1 and TRBJ2-7, is KAGVTQTPRYLIKTRGQQVTLSCSPISGHRSVSWYQQTPGQGLQFLFEYFSETQRNKGNFPGRFSGRQFSNSRSEMNVSTLELGDSALYLCASSLGLQAYEQYFGPGTRLTVT.

The chain carries TRBV14 and TRBJ2-1, with no clear D. Germline loops: CDR1 SGHDN, CDR2 FVKESK. The ends were cut back, 1 base at V and 9 bases at J, with 7 bases in the middle. This CDR3 region has 12 residues. The CDR3 DNA reads as TGTGCCAGCAGCCAAGGCTACGGTGAGCAGTTCTTC. Residues: CASSQGYGEQFF. Based on the CDR3 plus reference TRBV14 and TRBJ2-1, the full variable domain is EAGVTQFPSHSVIEKGQTVTLRCDPISGHDNLYWYRRVMGKEIKFLLHFVKESKQDESGMPNNRFLAERTGGTYSTLKVQPAELEDSGVYFCASSQGYGEQFFGPGTRLTVL.

In nucleotides, the CDR3 is TGTGCCACTAAAGACAGGGCCAACACTGAAGCTTTCTTT. The encoded protein is CATKDRANTEAFF. The chain couples TRBV19 to TRBJ1-1; 7 bases map to TRBD1. Germline loops: CDR1 LNHDA, CDR2 SQIVND (reference sequence). The CDR3 contains 13 residues. V lost 10 bases to trimming and J lost 2 bases; unmatched junction nucleotides: 7.

This clone came up once. The chain is built from TRBV3-1 (or the pseudogene TRBV3-2) and TRBJ1-2, with TRBD1 identical over 7 bases. Trimming took 3 bases from V and 4 from J; bases not matched to a gene: 5. There are 14 residues in the CDR3. From germline, CDR1 is LGHDT and CDR2 YNNKEL (reference sequence). DNA for the CDR3: TGTGCCAGCAGCCAGACTACAGGGGTCTATGGCTACACCTTC. Its protein is CASSQTTGVYGYTF.

A single count supports this clone. For the CDR3, the DNA is TGTGCCAGCAGCTTAGACAGGGGAGAGGCAGGGAACACTGAAGCTTTCTTT. Residues: CASSLDRGEAGNTEAFF. This chain connects TRBV11-2 to TRBJ1-1; D is possibly TRBD1 (6 bases). The CDR3 sequence is 17 residues long. Trimming took 0 bases from V and 1 from J, leaving 15 bases between them. Per the germline V gene, CDR1 is SGHAT and CDR2 is FQNNGV.

In its sample, this clone was seen a few times. The chain is built from TRBV11-2 and TRBJ1-2, with D possibly matching TRBD1 (6 bases). The CDR3 runs 13 residues. The V and J ends lost 1 base and 9 bases respectively, with 12 bases between them. Germline CDR1 and CDR2: SGHAT and FQNNGV. In DNA, the CDR3 is TGTGCCAGCAGCTTAGCAGGGGCAGGGCGCTACACCTTC. This encodes CASSLAGAGRYTF.

The chain combines TRBV2 with TRBJ1-2, with D maybe TRBD1 (5 bases). Trimming removed 3 bases from V and 7 bases from J, with 9 bases in between. This CDR3 has 12 residues. The V gene's germline CDR1 is SNHLY and CDR2 FYNNEI. CDR3 bases: TGTGCCAGCAGTGATCCCGGGGGTGGCTACACCTTC. Translation gives CASSDPGGGYTF.

The J gene is TRBJ1-5, the V gene TRBV6-5, with TRBD1 matching over 11 bases. The CDR3 has 15 residues. Trimming cost V 7 bases and J 3 bases; bases outside gene matches: 5. Germline CDR1 reads MNHEY; CDR2 reads SVGAGI. The CDR3, as DNA: TGTGCCAGCATGTCGGGACAGGGGGACAATCAGCCCCAGCATTTT. Translating gives CASMSGQGDNQPQHF.

This chain links TRBV29-1 with TRBJ2-7, with 7 bases aligning to TRBD2. This CDR3 is built from 13 residues. The V and J ends lost 3 bases and 7 bases, in that order; junction bases with no gene match: 9. Germline CDR1 reads SQVTM; CDR2 reads ANQGSEA. The CDR3 sequence: CSVDQWGGREQYF. Written as DNA, the CDR3 is TGCAGCGTTGACCAATGGGGGGGACGGGAGCAGTACTTC.

This sequence joins TRBV6-5 and TRBJ2-7; 10 bases align to TRBD2. This CDR3 region has 14 residues. CDR1 is MNHEY, CDR2 SVGAGI, per germline. The V gene end was trimmed by 5 bases and the J gene end by 3 bases; junction bases not matched to a gene: 4. CDR3 DNA: TGTGCCAGCAGTCCGGGACTAGCGTACTACGAGCAGTACTTC. Translating it yields CASSPGLAYYEQYF.

This rearrangement joins TRBV7-9 to TRBJ1-1; tentative D call: TRBD1 (6 bases). With 2 bases removed from V and 1 base from J, the gap between germline ends came to 14 bases. The CDR3 totals 16 residues. Germline V gene sequence: CDR1 SEHNR, CDR2 FQNEAQ (reference sequence). The CDR3 region is CASSLTGDRPNTEAFF. The CDR3 coding sequence is TGTGCCAGCAGCTTAACCGGAGACAGGCCGAACACTGAAGCTTTCTTT.

The CDR3 loop is CASSPWTGKYYGYTF. CDR3 DNA sequence: TGTGCCAGCAGTCCTTGGACAGGAAAATACTATGGCTACACCTTC. This chain joins TRBV5-8 and TRBJ1-2, with 7 bases fitting TRBD1. Trimming at V came to 5 bases and at J to 3 bases, leaving 10 bases not matched to a gene. This CDR3 region has 15 residues. CDR1 and CDR2 from the germline V gene are SGHTS and YDEGEE.

The J gene is TRBJ1-2, the V gene TRBV27; D gene uncertain. The V gene lost 2 bases and the J gene lost 8 bases, with 12 bases spanning the gap. The CDR3 loop spans 13 amino acids. The germline CDR1 and CDR2 sequences are MNHEY and SMNVEV (reference sequence). CDR3 in DNA: TGTGCCAGCAGTTTAAAACCTTCAGGAGGCTACACCTTC. Protein sequence: CASSLKPSGGYTF.

This chain joins TRBV19 and TRBJ1-1; 7 bases map to TRBD1. The CDR3 is 13 residues long. V dropped 6 bases and J dropped 6; count of bases not matched to a gene: 7. CDR1 and CDR2 (germline): LNHDA, SQIVND (reference sequence). CDR3 sequence: CASSAQGKAEAFF. The CDR3 DNA is TGTGCCAGTAGCGCACAGGGGAAGGCTGAAGCTTTCTTT.

The rearrangement uses TRBV6-1 and TRBJ2-7; D perhaps matches TRBD1 (5 bases). The V gene's germline CDR1 is MNHNS and CDR2 SASEGT. Deletions cut 1 base from V and 2 bases from J, with 15 bases between. The CDR3 loop spans 16 amino acids. DNA for the CDR3: TGTGCCAGCAGTGAAGGGAAAGCAGGGCGGACCTACGAGCAGTACTTC. Its protein is CASSEGKAGRTYEQYF.

This clone was recorded only once. This sequence joins TRBV7-9 and TRBJ1-2; D is perhaps TRBD1 (5 bases). CDR3 length: 13 residues. Trimming pared 5 bases from V and 4 bases from J, leaving 11 bases between. CDR1 is SEHNR, CDR2 FQNEAQ, per germline (reference sequence). DNA of the CDR3: TGTGCCAGCAGCCGTGGGGGGACCTATGGCTACACCTTC. Protein: CASSRGGTYGYTF.

This chain uses TRBV4-1 with TRBJ1-2; D not resolved. This CDR3 contains 16 residues. V gave up 1 base and J gave up 7 bases, with 19 bases separating them. In germline, CDR1 is MGHRA, CDR2 YSYEKL. The CDR3: CASSQVPYSDRGGYTF. The CDR3 DNA reads TGCGCCAGCAGCCAAGTCCCATATTCCGATCGGGGTGGCTACACCTTC.

This clone was seen only a few times. V is TRBV7-9 and J is TRBJ1-3; D is ambiguous. Trimming took 5 bases from V and 0 from J, leaving 8 bases between them. CDR1 and CDR2 (germline): SEHNR, FQNEAQ (reference sequence). The CDR3 runs 14 residues. The CDR3: CASSQTSSGNTIYF. CDR3 coding DNA: TGTGCCAGCAGCCAAACCAGCTCTGGAAACACCATATATTTT.